The clone carrying this TCR beta chain has only a few counts. This CDR3 has 12 amino acids. The germline V gene has CDR1 KGHDR and CDR2 SFDVKD. V dropped 9 bases and J dropped 8 bases, with 13 bases sitting between them. Regarding time point: patch test 2, 6 weeks after DPC sensitization. Treatment noted: therapeutic diphenylcyclopropenone sensitization with weekly scalp DPC. This sample stems from a study of human T cells and chemical hapten exposure. TCRdb itself ran the RACE reads through MiXCR, one entry per CDR3 protein. The data show about 69,000 distinct CDR3 sequences, about 9.3% seen once. The TCR originated in a woman aged 50 to 60 with alopecia areata. Some clones in this sample may be carry-over from other donors' samples. Sequences were derived from whole blood, sampled in connection with sensitization to the hapten diphenylcyclopropenone (DPC). The V call is TRBV24-1, the J call TRBJ2-1, with D tentatively TRBD1 (5 bases). The CDR3: CATSQGYDEQFF. The CDR3 bases are TGTGCCACCTCTCAGGGTTACGATGAGCAGTTCTTC.